This T cell receptor (beta chain) originates from a study of beta chain features in type 1 diabetes. Study-wide background: Healthy donors, compared against patients, showed similar age, gender and cell yields.

TCRB transcripts that were expressed got sequenced, as all of the isolated RNA had been reverse transcribed. Repertoires were generated with immunoSEQ multiplex PCR, while TCRdb's copy carries only in-frame clones and drops some. The table lists around 500,000 clones, over 10% of them singletons. V lost 0 bases and J 3 bases, leaving 8 bases between the germline ends. Germline values: CDR1 LGHNA, CDR2 YNFKEQ. The CDR3 runs to 14 residues. Study findings and constraints: Sequencing used cDNA, and cells with high TCR expression could therefore be over-represented.

As for this clone: What it binds is unknown.

The sequence was obtained from a young woman in good health. The sample comprised naive CD4+ T cells from blood. The J gene is TRBJ1-2, the V gene TRBV4-2; unclear D gene. The CDR3 is CASSQDRLDYGYTF. The CDR3 bases are TGTGCCAGCAGCCAAGATCGTCTAGACTATGGCTACACCTTC.